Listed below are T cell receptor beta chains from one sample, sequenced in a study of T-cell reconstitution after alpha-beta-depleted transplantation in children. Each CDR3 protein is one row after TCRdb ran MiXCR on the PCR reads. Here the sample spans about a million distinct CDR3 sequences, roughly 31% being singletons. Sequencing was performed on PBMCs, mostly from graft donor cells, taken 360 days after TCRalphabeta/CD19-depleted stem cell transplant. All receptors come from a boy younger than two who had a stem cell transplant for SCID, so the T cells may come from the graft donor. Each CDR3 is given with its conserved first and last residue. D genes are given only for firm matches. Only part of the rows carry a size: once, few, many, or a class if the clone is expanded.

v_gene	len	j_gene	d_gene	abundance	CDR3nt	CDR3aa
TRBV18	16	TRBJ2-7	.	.	TGTGCCAGCTCACCACAGAGTGGGACCCTCTCCTACGAGCAGTACTTC	CASSPQSGTLSYEQYF
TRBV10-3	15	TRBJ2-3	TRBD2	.	TGTGCCATCAGTGATCGTTCGACTAGCGGGGTTCCGCAGTATTTT	CAISDRSTSGVPQYF
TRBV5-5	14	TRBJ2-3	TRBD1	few	TGTGCCAGCAGCTTTAGGCAGGGGGAAGATACGCAGTATTTT	CASSFRQGEDTQYF
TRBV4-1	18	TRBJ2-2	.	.	TGCGCCAGCAGCCAAGTCACTTGGGGGGCGCGACGCACCGGGGAGCTGTTTTTT	CASSQVTWGARRTGELFF
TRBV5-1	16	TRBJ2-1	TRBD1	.	TGCGCCAGCAGCCCCCGCGGGGACAGGGGGCTTGATGAGCAGTTCTTC	CASSPRGDRGLDEQFF
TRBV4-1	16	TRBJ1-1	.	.	TGCGCCAGCACCATCCTGGGAGGCCCAGGCGGAACTGAAGCTTTCTTT	CASTILGGPGGTEAFF
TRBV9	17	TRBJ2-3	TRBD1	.	TGTGCCAGCAGCGTCCACGGGGACAGGACGGGAACAGCTACGCAGTATTTT	CASSVHGDRTGTATQYF
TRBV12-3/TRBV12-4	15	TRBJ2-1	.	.	TGTGCCAGCAGTACGACGGGACTGGGTTACAATGAGCAGTTCTTC	CASSTTGLGYNEQFF
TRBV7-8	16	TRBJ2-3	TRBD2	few	TGTGCCAGCAGCCGGAAGGGGAGCGGGGGGGCAGATACGCAGTATTTT	CASSRKGSGGADTQYF
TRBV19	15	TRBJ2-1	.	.	TGTGCCAGTAGCCCTGATGGACGCGACTACAATGAGCAGTTCTTC	CASSPDGRDYNEQFF
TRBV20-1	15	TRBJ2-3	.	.	TGCAGTGCTAGAGTTTTTAGAGGGGCTTCAGATACGCAGTATTTT	CSARVFRGASDTQYF
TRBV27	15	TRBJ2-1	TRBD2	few	TGTGCCAGCAAGTTTGGGAGCGGGGTCTTGTATGAGCAGTTCTTC	CASKFGSGVLYEQFF
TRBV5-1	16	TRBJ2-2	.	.	TGCGCCAGCAGCTTCCCCGACAATATTGGCACCTGGGAGCTGTTTTTT	CASSFPDNIGTWELFF
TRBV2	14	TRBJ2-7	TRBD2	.	TGTGCCAGCCAACTAGCGGAGACCTCCTACGAGCAGTACTTC	CASQLAETSYEQYF
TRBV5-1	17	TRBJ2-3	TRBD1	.	TGCGCCAGCAGCACCTCGGGGACAGGGGGCGGGACGAATACGCAGTATTTT	CASSTSGTGGGTNTQYF
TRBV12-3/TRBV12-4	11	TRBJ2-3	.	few	TGTGCCAGCACCCAGTCAGATACGCAGTATTTT	CASTQSDTQYF
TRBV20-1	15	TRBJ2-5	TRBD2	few	TGCAGTGCTAGAGATGGGAGGGGTCTCCAAGAGACCCAGTACTTC	CSARDGRGLQETQYF
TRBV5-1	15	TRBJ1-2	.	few	TGCGCCAGCAGCGGTGCCGCACAACCCAACTATGGCTACACCTTC	CASSGAAQPNYGYTF
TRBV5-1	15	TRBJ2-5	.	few	TGCGCCAGCAGCTTGGATCTCCGGCTTAAAGAGACCCAGTACTTC	CASSLDLRLKETQYF
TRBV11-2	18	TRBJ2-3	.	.	TGTGCCAGCAGCCTCGACGGAATGGGGGGCCCTAGCACAGATACGCAGTATTTT	CASSLDGMGGPSTDTQYF
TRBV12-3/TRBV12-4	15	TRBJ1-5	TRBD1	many	TGTGCCAGCAGTTTAGCGGACAGGGGGTATCAGCCCCAGCATTTT	CASSLADRGYQPQHF
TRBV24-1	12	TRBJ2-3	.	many	TGTGCCACCAGTGATTTCGCGGCAACGCAGTATTTT	CATSDFAATQYF
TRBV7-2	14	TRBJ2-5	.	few	TGTGCCAGCAGACGGACTCTTTTCTTGGTGACCCAGTACTTC	CASRRTLFLVTQYF
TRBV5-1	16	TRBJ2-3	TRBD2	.	TGCGCCAGCAGCTTGCCTAGCGGGGGGGCCGGAGATACGCAGTATTTT	CASSLPSGGAGDTQYF
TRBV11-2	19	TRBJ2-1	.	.	TGTGCCAGCAGCTTTCTCGGGAAGAGGTTTTCGCCCCCCTACAATGAGCAGTTCTTC	CASSFLGKRFSPPYNEQFF
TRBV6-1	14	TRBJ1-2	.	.	TGTGCCAGCAGCCGTTCGGTATCTCCCTATGGCTACACCTTC	CASSRSVSPYGYTF
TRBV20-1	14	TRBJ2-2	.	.	TGCAGTGCTGTCGGGTCCCGGAACACCGGGGAGCTGTTTTTT	CSAVGSRNTGELFF